This T cell receptor beta chain was profiled in a study of shared clonotypes between healthy human individuals. About this clone: Its antigen remains unidentified.

Study-wide results and limits: Represented genetic and exposure-history diversity was restricted by having few donors.

The V end was cut by 0 bases, the J end by 11 bases, with 17 bases between. The CDR3 spans 15 residues. The germline gives CDR1 LGHNA, CDR2 YNFKEQ. Researchers ran the assay at a deep level. In the original workflow: Without quality scores, immunoSEQ junctional reads could not be filtered like full-length reads. Sequencing used immunoSEQ multiplex PCR; TCRdb keeps in-frame clones, though not all of them. D and trimming were read from the DNA, whereas the V and J calls and clone size are those reported in that table. The sample lists approximately 460,000 clones; roughly three quarters were seen once. This receptor was identified in a woman in her forties in good health. Some clones in this sample may be carry-over from other donors' samples. Sequencing was carried out using PBMCs. The chain links TRBV4-2 to TRBJ2-4; possible D gene TRBD2, 6 bases. CDR3 sequence (DNA): TGTGCCAGCAGCCAAGATCCCGGGCGCGGGGAGGTTCAGTACTTC. Its translation: CASSQDPGRGEVQYF.